The 17 T cell receptor beta chains given below trace back to one sample, sequenced in a study of cytomegalovirus exposure and HLA in healthy donors. Clones were read by immunoSEQ multiplex PCR, and TCRdb kept only the in-frame ones, dropping some. This sample has about 150,000 clones, with more than 75% found just once. Sequencing was done on a sample of PBMCs. The receptors were gathered from a man between 18 and 35 years old in good health and CMV-seronegative.

This chain joins TRBV28 and TRBJ1-4, with D unresolved. Trimming took 3 bases from V and 10 from J, leaving 15 bases between them. The CDR3 runs to 14 residues. From germline, CDR1 is MDHEN and CDR2 SYDVKM. The DNA for the CDR3 is TGTGCCAGCAGTTTCCCTCATGGGAGAGGAAAACTGTTTTTT. The encoded protein is CASSFPHGRGKLFF.

The sample holds one count of this clone. The J gene is TRBJ1-2, the V gene TRBV7-8, with 7 nucleotides matching TRBD1. Looked up from germline, CDR1 is SGHVS and CDR2 is FQNEAQ. This CDR3 has 12 residues. V lost 5 bases to trimming and J lost 7 bases; unmatched junction nucleotides: 4. This CDR3 is CASSSNRGGYTF. The CDR3 bases are TGTGCCAGCAGCAGCAACAGGGGTGGCTACACCTTC.

The rearrangement uses TRBV28 and TRBJ2-7; weak D call: TRBD1 (6 bases). V lost 6 bases, J lost 5 bases, and 20 bases lay in between. Germline V CDR1 and CDR2: MDHEN, SYDVKM. The CDR3 totals 15 residues. The CDR3: CASSHPLGGTNEQYF. The CDR3 DNA sequence: TGTGCCAGCAGCCATCCCCTAGGGGGAACGAACGAGCAGTACTTC.

The chain joins TRBV4-2 to TRBJ1-2; unclear D gene. The germline CDR1 and CDR2 sequences are LGHNA and YNFKEQ. The V gene lost 2 bases and the J gene lost 13 bases, with 17 bases spanning the gap. This CDR3 comprises 13 residues. The CDR3: CASSQTSGSRPTF. The DNA for the CDR3 is TGTGCCAGCAGCCAAACCTCGGGAAGTCGGCCCACCTTC.

This chain connects TRBV4-3 to TRBJ2-3; possibly TRBD2 for D (6 bases). The germline gives CDR1 LGHNA, CDR2 YSLEER. The CDR3 has 16 amino acids. Trimming took 0 bases from V and 2 from J, leaving 12 bases between them. Written as DNA, the CDR3 is TGCGCCAGCAGCCAAGATGAGGGCGGGACCACAGATACGCAGTATTTT. This translates into CASSQDEGGTTDTQYF.

The chain combines TRBV27 with TRBJ1-2; D gene unclear. CDR3 length equals 16 residues. Trimming took 0 bases from V and 8 from J, leaving 19 bases between them. Germline assignment: CDR1 MNHEY and CDR2 SMNVEV (reference sequence). The CDR3 is CASSLSYGVGRPGYTF. DNA for the CDR3: TGTGCCAGCAGTTTATCTTACGGGGTTGGCAGACCCGGCTACACCTTC.

The chain is built from TRBV5-1 and TRBJ1-1; D may be TRBD1 (6 bases). The CDR3 is 15 amino acids. Trimming took off 0 bases at V and 1 base at J, with 10 bases between the two ends. Germline V gives CDR1 SGHRS, CDR2 YFSETQ. CDR3 region: CASSLAPGANTEAFF. The CDR3 nucleotides are TGCGCCAGCAGCTTGGCCCCAGGGGCGAACACTGAAGCTTTCTTT.

This clone appeared once. The chain joins TRBV19 to TRBJ2-5; D gene ambiguous. The CDR3 covers 13 residues. Germline CDR1 reads LNHDA; CDR2 reads SQIVND (reference sequence). Trimming shortened V by 3 bases and J by 0 bases, and 5 bases separated the two germline ends. In nucleotides, the CDR3 is TGTGCCAGTAGTATCGGTTACCAAGAGACCCAGTACTTC. It codes for CASSIGYQETQYF.

The chain joins TRBV28 to TRBJ2-3; no clear D. V lost 8 bases and J 0 bases, leaving 12 bases between the germline ends. The CDR3 has 14 residues. CDR1 and CDR2 from the germline V gene are MDHEN and SYDVKM. The CDR3: CASPPSRSTDTQYF. DNA of the CDR3: TGTGCCAGCCCCCCGAGTCGGAGCACAGATACGCAGTATTTT.

The chain recombines TRBV30 with TRBJ2-5, with 13 positions matching TRBD2. CDR3 length equals 15 residues. Germline V CDR1 and CDR2: GTSNPN, SVGIG (reference sequence). The J segment lost 3 bases and the V segment lost 2 bases, leaving 3 bases of the junction unmatched. The CDR3 sequence: CAWSPGTSGEETQYF. The DNA of the CDR3 is TGTGCCTGGAGTCCCGGGACTAGCGGGGAAGAGACCCAGTACTTC.

This chain links TRBV28 with TRBJ1-5, with D perhaps TRBD1 (5 bases). V was pared by 7 bases and J by 6 bases, with 10 bases between. The CDR3 spans 12 residues. From germline, CDR1 is MDHEN and CDR2 SYDVKM. The CDR3: CASNRGTQPQHF. CDR3 sequence (DNA): TGTGCCAGCAATAGGGGCACTCAGCCCCAGCATTTT.

The chain carries TRBV6-5 and TRBJ1-1; D is possibly TRBD1 (5 bases). CDR3 length equals 13 residues. V was clipped by 2 bases and J by 7 bases, with 11 bases between them. CDR1 is MNHEY, CDR2 SVGAGI, per germline. As DNA, the CDR3 is TGTGCCAGCAGTTACGCGGCGCAGGGTGAAGCTTTCTTT. It translates to CASSYAAQGEAFF.

This chain uses TRBV27 with TRBJ2-1; 11 positions match TRBD2. Germline V gene lookup returns CDR1 MNHEY and CDR2 SMNVEV (reference sequence). The CDR3 has 15 amino acids. Trimming took 8 bases from V and 9 from J; bases not matched to a gene: 12. The CDR3 DNA sequence: TGTGCCAGCCCTGGAGCGGGGACTAGCGGTCTTGAGCAGTTCTTC. It yields the protein CASPGAGTSGLEQFF.

The rearrangement links TRBV5-6 to TRBJ2-3; weak D call: TRBD2 (5 bases). The CDR3 has 14 amino acids. Germline V gives CDR1 SGHDT, CDR2 YYEEEE. V lost 7 bases and J 2 bases, leaving 14 bases between the germline ends. Written as DNA, the CDR3 is TGTGCCAGCCTTTCGGGATTCCTCACAGATACGCAGTATTTT. The encoded protein is CASLSGFLTDTQYF. Based on the CDR3 plus reference TRBV5-6 and TRBJ2-3, the full variable domain is DAGVTQSPTHLIKTRGQQVTLRCSPKSGHDTVSWYQQALGQGPQFIFQYYEEEERQRGNFPDRFSGHQFPNYSSELNVNALLLGDSALYLCASLSGFLTDTQYFGPGTRLTVL.

This chain joins TRBV21-1 and TRBJ1-2; the table's D call, TRBD1, has no DNA check behind it. TRBV21-1 is noted as a pseudogene. The CDR3 length is 14 residues. The CDR3 region is CASSAYRGQEGYTF. CDR3 nucleotides: TGTGCCAGCAGCGCCTACAGGGGGCAAGAAGGCTACACCTTC.

The rearrangement joins TRBV19 to TRBJ2-2; 10 bases line up with TRBD2. Trimming removed 7 bases from V and 4 bases from J; junction bases left unmatched: 12. There are 17 residues in the CDR3. Germline V lookup: CDR1 LNHDA, CDR2 SQIVND (reference sequence). CDR3 amino acids: CASTNVEREGRTGELFF. For the CDR3, the DNA is TGTGCCAGTACCAATGTCGAGCGGGAGGGCCGCACCGGGGAGCTGTTTTTT.

This clone was observed a handful of times. The chain couples TRBV30 to TRBJ1-3, with D possibly matching TRBD1 (6 bases). Germline V gene lookup returns CDR1 GTSNPN and CDR2 SVGIG (reference sequence). Between the trimmed V and J ends, which lost 7 bases and 2 bases, there was a span of 15 bases. The length of the CDR3 is 14 residues. The CDR3 DNA reads as TGTGCCTCAGTTCACAGGGCCGCTGGAAACACCATATATTTT. It codes for CASVHRAAGNTIYF. Complete variable domain (other parts from reference TRBV30 and TRBJ1-3): SQTIHQWPATLVQPVGSPLSLECTVEGTSNPNLYWYRQAAGRGLQLLFYSVGIGQISSEVPQNLSASRPQDRQFILSSKKLLLSDSGFYLCASVHRAAGNTIYFGEGSWLTVV.